This T cell receptor beta chain is drawn from a study of cytomegalovirus exposure and HLA in healthy donors. This clone was seen a few times. 60 Vbeta and 13 Jbeta primers were used in PCR. The table came from immunoSEQ multiplex PCR; TCRdb's copy has only in-frame clones and leaves some out. Among under 150,000 clones listed, around 80% were seen once. The sequenced sample was PBMCs. This receptor was obtained from a man aged 30-40 years in good health and CMV-seronegative.

CDR3 loop: CASSPMVGVYNEQFF. In DNA form, the CDR3 reads TGTGCCAGCTCACCAATGGTTGGAGTTTACAATGAGCAGTTCTTC. The chain carries TRBV18 and TRBJ2-1; the D is unclear. V dropped 2 bases and J dropped 4 bases, with 12 bases sitting between them. The length of the CDR3 is 15 residues. Germline-derived CDR1 and CDR2 are KGHSH and LQKENI.